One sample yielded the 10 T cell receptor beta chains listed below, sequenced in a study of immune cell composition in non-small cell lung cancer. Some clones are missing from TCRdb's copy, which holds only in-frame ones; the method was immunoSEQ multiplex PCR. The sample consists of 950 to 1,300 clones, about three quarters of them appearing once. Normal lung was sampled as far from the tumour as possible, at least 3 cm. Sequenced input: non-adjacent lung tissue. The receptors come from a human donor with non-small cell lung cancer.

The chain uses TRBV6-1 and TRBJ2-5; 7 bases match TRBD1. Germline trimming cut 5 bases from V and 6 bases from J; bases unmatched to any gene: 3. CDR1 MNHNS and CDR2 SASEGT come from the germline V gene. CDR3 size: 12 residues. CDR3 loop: CASSWDSQTQYF. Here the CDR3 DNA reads TGTGCCAGCAGTTGGGACAGTCAGACCCAGTACTTC.

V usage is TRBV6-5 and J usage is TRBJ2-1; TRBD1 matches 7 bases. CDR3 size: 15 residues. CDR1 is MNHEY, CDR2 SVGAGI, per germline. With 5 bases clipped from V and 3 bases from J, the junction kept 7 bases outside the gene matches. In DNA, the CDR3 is TGTGCCAGCAGTCCATCGGGACAGTTCTACAATGAGCAGTTCTTC. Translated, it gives CASSPSGQFYNEQFF.

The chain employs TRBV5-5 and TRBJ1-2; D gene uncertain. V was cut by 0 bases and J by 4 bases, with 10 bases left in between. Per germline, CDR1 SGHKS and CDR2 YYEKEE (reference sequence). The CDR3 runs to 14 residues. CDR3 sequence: CASSLESGAYGYTF. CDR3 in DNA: TGTGCCAGCAGCTTGGAATCAGGTGCCTATGGCTACACCTTC.

The CDR3 loop is CASSEGLGNYEQYF. CDR3 DNA sequence: TGTGCCAGCAGCGAGGGACTAGGGAACTACGAGCAGTACTTC. This chain joins TRBV9 and TRBJ2-7, with TRBD2 identical over 8 bases. Germline assignment: CDR1 SGDLS and CDR2 YYNGEE. CDR3 length: 14 amino acids. J was trimmed by 3 bases and V by 3 bases; bases with no gene match: 5.

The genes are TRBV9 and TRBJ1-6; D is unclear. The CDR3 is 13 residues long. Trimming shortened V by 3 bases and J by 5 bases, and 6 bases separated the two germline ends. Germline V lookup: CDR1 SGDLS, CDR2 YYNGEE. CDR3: CASSGYDNSPLHF. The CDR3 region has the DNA TGTGCCAGCAGCGGCTATGATAATTCACCCCTCCACTTT.

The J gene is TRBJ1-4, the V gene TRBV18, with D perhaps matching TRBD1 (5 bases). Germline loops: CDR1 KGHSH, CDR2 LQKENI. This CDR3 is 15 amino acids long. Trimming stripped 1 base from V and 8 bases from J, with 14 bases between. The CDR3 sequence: CASSPRLGQGEKLFF. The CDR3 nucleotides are TGTGCCAGCTCACCACGCTTGGGGCAGGGAGAAAAACTGTTTTTT.

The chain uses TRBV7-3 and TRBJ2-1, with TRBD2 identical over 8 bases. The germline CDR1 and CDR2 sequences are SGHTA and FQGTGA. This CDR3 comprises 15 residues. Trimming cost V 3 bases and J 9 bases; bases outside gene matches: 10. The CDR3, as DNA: TGTGCCAGCAGCTTCTTCAGCGGGGGTGACGGTGAGCAGTTCTTC. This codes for CASSFFSGGDGEQFF.

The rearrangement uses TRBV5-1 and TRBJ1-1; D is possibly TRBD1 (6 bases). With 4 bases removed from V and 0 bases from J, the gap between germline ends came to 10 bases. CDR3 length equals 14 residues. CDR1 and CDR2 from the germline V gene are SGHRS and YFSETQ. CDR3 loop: CASSPDRLNTEAFF. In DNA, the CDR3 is TGCGCCAGCAGCCCGGACAGATTGAACACTGAAGCTTTCTTT.

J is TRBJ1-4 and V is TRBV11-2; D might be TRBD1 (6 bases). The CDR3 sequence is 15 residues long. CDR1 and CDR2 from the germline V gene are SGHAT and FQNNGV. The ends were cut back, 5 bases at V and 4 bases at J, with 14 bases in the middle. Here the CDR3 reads CASSRLLGGNEKLFF. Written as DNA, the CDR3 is TGTGCCAGCAGCCGCTTGCTAGGGGGTAATGAAAAACTGTTTTTT.

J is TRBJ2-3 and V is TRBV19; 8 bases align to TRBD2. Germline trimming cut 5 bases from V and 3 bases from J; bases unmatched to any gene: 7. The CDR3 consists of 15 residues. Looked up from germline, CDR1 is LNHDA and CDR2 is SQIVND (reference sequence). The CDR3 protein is CASSPRGGQTDTQYF. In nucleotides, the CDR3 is TGTGCCAGTAGTCCTCGGGGGGGCCAAACAGATACGCAGTATTTT.